Listed here is a single TCR beta chain. Clones were read by immunoSEQ multiplex PCR, and TCRdb kept only the in-frame ones, dropping some. The sample carries about 120,000 clones, almost 90% recorded once. The entry originates in a study of T cell responses to AZD1222 COVID-19 vaccine. The CDR3 is 14 residues long. Trimming stripped 4 bases from V and 3 bases from J, with 11 bases between. Germline V gene data show CDR1 as SGHDN and CDR2 as FVKESK. This clonotype was obtained from an adult in good health. Source: peripheral blood, taken on day 0 of AZD1222 vaccination. The chain recombines TRBV14 with TRBJ2-3; D unresolved. The CDR3 spells CASSPPRLTDTQYF. CDR3 DNA sequence: TGTGCCAGCAGCCCGCCCAGGCTGACAGATACGCAGTATTTT.